The clone carrying this TCR beta chain was observed at least ten times. This CDR3 is built from 16 residues. The germline V gene encodes CDR1 LGHNA and CDR2 YNFKEQ. V shed 0 bases and J 7 bases; nucleotides not matched to a gene: 9. TCRdb re-called clones via MiXCR from the PCR reads. Of fewer than 25,000 clones in the sample, roughly 18% were seen once. The data belong to a study of metastatic and nonmetastatic thyroid tumors. Patients had received no treatment of any kind before thyroid surgery. The chain has TRBV4-2 and TRBJ2-1, with TRBD1 identical over 7 bases. This sequence originates from a male donor with papillary thyroid cancer or a benign thyroid nodule (not recorded which). Some clones in this sample may be carry-over from other donors' samples. Material: blood. The CDR3 DNA sequence: TGTGCCAGCAGCCAAGATGGGACAGAGGGTCGGAATGAGCAGTTCTTC. Protein product: CASSQDGTEGRNEQFF.